The 19 T cell receptor beta chains presented below share a single source sample, sequenced in a study of blood T cell repertoires in COVID-19. TCRdb's table, derived via immunoSEQ multiplex PCR, lists solely in-frame clones and lacks some. This sample has some 120,000 clones, with roughly 86% found just once. The material sequenced was peripheral blood. All receptors derive from an older woman with acute or convalescent COVID-19.

J is TRBJ1-5 and V is TRBV7-9; D is perhaps TRBD1 (6 bases). Germline CDR1 and CDR2: SEHNR and FQNEAQ (reference sequence). Trimming cost V 6 bases and J 1 base, with 10 bases left between them. The CDR3 consists of 14 residues. The CDR3: CASSLRGSNQPQHF. In DNA, the CDR3 is TGTGCCAGCAGTCTCAGGGGAAGCAATCAGCCCCAGCATTTT.

The rearrangement uses TRBV28 and TRBJ1-6; tentatively, D is TRBD1 (5 bases). The V gene lost 4 bases and the J gene lost 6 bases, with 7 bases spanning the gap. Germline CDR1 is MDHEN and CDR2 is SYDVKM. The CDR3 totals 13 residues. This CDR3 is CASSSRANSPLHF. The CDR3 coding sequence is TGTGCCAGCAGTTCCAGGGCTAATTCACCCCTCCACTTT. The whole variable domain, filled in from reference TRBV28 and TRBJ1-6, reads DVKVTQSSRYLVKRTGEKVFLECVQDMDHENMFWYRQDPGLGLRLIYFSYDVKMKEKGDIPEGYSVSREKKERFSLILESASTNQTSMYLCASSSRANSPLHFGNGTRLTVT.

In nucleotides, the CDR3 is TGTGCCAGCAGCGACCAGGGGTCCTGGTATAATTCACCCCTCCACTTT. Protein sequence: CASSDQGSWYNSPLHF. V usage is TRBV7-6 and J usage is TRBJ1-6, with D possibly TRBD1 on 6 matching bases. This CDR3 spans 16 amino acids. Germline loops: CDR1 SGHVS, CDR2 FNYEAQ. The ends were cut back, 5 bases at V and 4 bases at J, with 15 bases in the middle. Filled out from reference TRBV7-6 and TRBJ1-6, the complete variable domain reads GAGVSQSPRYKVTKRGQDVALRCDPISGHVSLYWYRQALGQGPEFLTYFNYEAQQDKSGLPNDRFSAERPEGSISTLTIQRTEQRDSAMYRCASSDQGSWYNSPLHFGNGTRLTVT.

The CDR3 loop is CASGRGLAEAFF. In DNA, the CDR3 is TGTGCTAGTGGTCGGGGTTTGGCTGAAGCTTTCTTT. The chain combines TRBV12-5 with TRBJ1-1; no reliable D call. The germline V gene has CDR1 LGHNT and CDR2 FRNRAP. Trimming stripped 5 bases from V and 6 bases from J, with 10 bases between. The CDR3 contains 12 residues. The whole variable domain, remainder taken from reference TRBV12-5 and TRBJ1-1, is DARVTQTPRHKVTEMGQEVTMRCQPILGHNTVFWYRQTMMQGLELLAYFRNRAPLDDSGMPKDRFSAEMPDATLATLKIQPSEPRDSAVYFCASGRGLAEAFFGQGTRLTVV.

The chain employs TRBV6-1 and TRBJ2-3, with D perhaps matching TRBD1 (6 bases). The V and J ends lost 1 base and 2 bases respectively, with 7 bases between them. Looked up from germline, CDR1 is MNHNS and CDR2 is SASEGT. This CDR3 spans 14 amino acids. The CDR3 DNA reads as TGTGCCAGCAGTGAAGGGACAGCCACAGATACGCAGTATTTT. This codes for CASSEGTATDTQYF.

The DNA for the CDR3 is TGCGCCAGCAGCTTGGTAGGGACTAGCGGGGTTCTGAGCTCCTACAATGAGCAGTTCTTC. Protein: CASSLVGTSGVLSSYNEQFF. The V and J genes are TRBV5-1 and TRBJ2-1; 13 bases match TRBD2. CDR1 is SGHRS and CDR2 is YFSETQ in the germline V gene. The CDR3 sequence is 20 residues long. The ends lost 0 bases at V and 0 bases at J; junction bases unmatched: 9. The variable domain in full, completed from reference TRBV5-1 and TRBJ2-1, reads KAGVTQTPRYLIKTRGQQVTLSCSPISGHRSVSWYQQTPGQGLQFLFEYFSETQRNKGNFPGRFSGRQFSNSRSEMNVSTLELGDSALYLCASSLVGTSGVLSSYNEQFFGPGTRLTVL.

The chain is built from TRBV6-5 and TRBJ1-1, with 9 bases aligning to TRBD1. The germline V gene encodes CDR1 MNHEY and CDR2 SVGAGI. CDR3 length: 14 amino acids. After removal of 4 bases from V and 10 bases from J, the junction contained 10 bases not matched to a gene. CDR3 sequence: CASSSSPTGGRAFF. Written as DNA, the CDR3 is TGTGCCAGCAGTTCGTCCCCGACAGGGGGTAGAGCTTTCTTT.

This chain joins TRBV27 and TRBJ1-1, with unresolved D. Trimming stripped 6 bases from V and 1 base from J, with 15 bases between. The CDR3 has 15 residues. Germline V gene data show CDR1 as MNHEY and CDR2 as SMNVEV (reference sequence). CDR3 loop: CASSPTGMANTEAFF. In DNA form, the CDR3 reads TGTGCCAGCAGCCCGACGGGAATGGCGAACACTGAAGCTTTCTTT.

The CDR3 DNA reads as TGTGCCAGCAGTTTGGATGGACATTCCACCCCTTACGGAAAACTGTTTTTT. It translates to CASSLDGHSTPYGKLFF. The chain carries TRBV27 and TRBJ1-4; D perhaps matches TRBD1 (5 bases). Trimming stripped 3 bases from V and 10 bases from J, with 24 bases between. This CDR3 contains 17 residues. The V gene's germline CDR1 is MNHEY and CDR2 SMNVEV (reference sequence).

The CDR3 region has the DNA TGTGCCAGCAGCCAAGACGGACTAGCGGGAAAGGAGACCCAGTACTTC. Translating it yields CASSQDGLAGKETQYF. The gene calls are TRBV4-2 and TRBJ2-5; 12 bases map to TRBD2. Germline loops: CDR1 LGHNA, CDR2 YNFKEQ. With 0 bases clipped from V and 5 bases from J, the junction kept 4 bases outside the gene matches. The CDR3 runs to 16 residues.

This clone was detected a few times. The chain links TRBV28 to TRBJ1-2; 10 bases are shared with TRBD1. The germline CDR1 and CDR2 sequences are MDHEN and SYDVKM. The CDR3 totals 15 residues. V trimming: 8 bases; J trimming: 4 bases; junction bases outside the gene matches: 10. For the CDR3, the DNA is TGTGCCAGCTACAACCCGGGACAGGGGATCTATGGCTACACCTTC. Its protein is CASYNPGQGIYGYTF.

The sample holds one count of this clone. V gene TRBV5-5 combines with J gene TRBJ1-2; D gene ambiguous. From germline, CDR1 is SGHKS and CDR2 YYEKEE (reference sequence). The CDR3 extends over 14 amino acids. The ends were cut back, 1 base at V and 0 bases at J, with 7 bases in the middle. The CDR3 spells CASSLFLPNYGYTF. CDR3 sequence (DNA): TGTGCCAGCAGCTTGTTTCTACCTAACTATGGCTACACCTTC.

This clone was observed a single time. The chain recombines TRBV4-1 with TRBJ1-1, with D hard to call. The V gene lost 4 bases and the J gene lost 3 bases, with 12 bases spanning the gap. The CDR3 covers 14 residues. Germline V lookup: CDR1 MGHRA, CDR2 YSYEKL. CDR3 nucleotides: TGCGCCAGCAGCCCCCGCGGAAGGTACACTGAAGCTTTCTTT. Encoded protein: CASSPRGRYTEAFF.

This clone appeared a single time. The chain is built from TRBV12-5 and TRBJ2-2; maybe TRBD2 (6 bases). Trimming shortened V by 5 bases and J by 2 bases, and 9 bases separated the two germline ends. CDR3 length: 14 residues. Germline CDR1 reads LGHNT; CDR2 reads FRNRAP. The CDR3 nucleotides are TGTGCTAGTGGTATGACTAGTAACACCGGGGAGCTGTTTTTT. Translation: CASGMTSNTGELFF. The full variable domain, rest sourced from reference TRBV12-5 and TRBJ2-2, is DARVTQTPRHKVTEMGQEVTMRCQPILGHNTVFWYRQTMMQGLELLAYFRNRAPLDDSGMPKDRFSAEMPDATLATLKIQPSEPRDSAVYFCASGMTSNTGELFFGEGSRLTVL.

The rearrangement uses TRBV3-1 (or the pseudogene TRBV3-2) and TRBJ2-2; D possibly corresponds to TRBD2 (5 bases). The CDR3 is 16 residues long. Germline V gene sequence: CDR1 LGHDT, CDR2 YNNKEL (reference sequence). The V end lost 1 base, the J end lost 5 bases, and 14 bases lay between the germline ends. CDR3 nucleotides: TGTGCCAGCAGCCAAGCCCCGGGGTTAGGGACCGGGGAGCTGTTTTTT. It specifies CASSQAPGLGTGELFF.

This clone was seen more than once but under ten times. The V and J genes are TRBV19 and TRBJ1-5, with D unclear. In germline, CDR1 is LNHDA, CDR2 SQIVND (reference sequence). CDR3 size: 15 residues. V lost 7 bases and J lost 3, with 16 bases in between. This CDR3 is CASTKTGSLNQPQHF. CDR3 DNA sequence: TGTGCCAGTACCAAGACGGGAAGCCTCAATCAGCCCCAGCATTTT.

This clone has only a few counts. The gene calls are TRBV16 and TRBJ1-5; D ambiguous. The CDR3 is made up of 15 amino acids. With 0 bases removed from V and 4 bases from J, the gap between germline ends came to 10 bases. Germline V gives CDR1 KGHSY, CDR2 FQNENV. CDR3 DNA sequence: TGTGCCAGCAGCCAATCGGAACAGAGAAATCAGCCCCAGCATTTT. Translation gives CASSQSEQRNQPQHF.

J is TRBJ1-5 and V is TRBV19; D perhaps matches TRBD1 (5 bases). Germline V gene lookup returns CDR1 LNHDA and CDR2 SQIVND (reference sequence). Trimming removed 6 bases from V and 1 base from J, with 19 bases in between. This CDR3 has 17 residues. In nucleotides, the CDR3 is TGTGCCAGTAGCCAGCCCCTTGGGGGAGGAAGCAATCAGCCCCAGCATTTT. Protein product: CASSQPLGGGSNQPQHF.

This chain uses TRBV25-1 with TRBJ2-1, with 14 bases that match TRBD2. The CDR3 has 16 residues. From germline, CDR1 is MGHDK and CDR2 SYGVNS. Trimming at V came to 4 bases and at J to 5 bases, leaving 4 bases not matched to a gene. CDR3 in amino acids: CASSATSGRGNNEQFF. CDR3 bases: TGTGCCAGCAGTGCGACTAGCGGGAGGGGGAACAATGAGCAGTTCTTC.